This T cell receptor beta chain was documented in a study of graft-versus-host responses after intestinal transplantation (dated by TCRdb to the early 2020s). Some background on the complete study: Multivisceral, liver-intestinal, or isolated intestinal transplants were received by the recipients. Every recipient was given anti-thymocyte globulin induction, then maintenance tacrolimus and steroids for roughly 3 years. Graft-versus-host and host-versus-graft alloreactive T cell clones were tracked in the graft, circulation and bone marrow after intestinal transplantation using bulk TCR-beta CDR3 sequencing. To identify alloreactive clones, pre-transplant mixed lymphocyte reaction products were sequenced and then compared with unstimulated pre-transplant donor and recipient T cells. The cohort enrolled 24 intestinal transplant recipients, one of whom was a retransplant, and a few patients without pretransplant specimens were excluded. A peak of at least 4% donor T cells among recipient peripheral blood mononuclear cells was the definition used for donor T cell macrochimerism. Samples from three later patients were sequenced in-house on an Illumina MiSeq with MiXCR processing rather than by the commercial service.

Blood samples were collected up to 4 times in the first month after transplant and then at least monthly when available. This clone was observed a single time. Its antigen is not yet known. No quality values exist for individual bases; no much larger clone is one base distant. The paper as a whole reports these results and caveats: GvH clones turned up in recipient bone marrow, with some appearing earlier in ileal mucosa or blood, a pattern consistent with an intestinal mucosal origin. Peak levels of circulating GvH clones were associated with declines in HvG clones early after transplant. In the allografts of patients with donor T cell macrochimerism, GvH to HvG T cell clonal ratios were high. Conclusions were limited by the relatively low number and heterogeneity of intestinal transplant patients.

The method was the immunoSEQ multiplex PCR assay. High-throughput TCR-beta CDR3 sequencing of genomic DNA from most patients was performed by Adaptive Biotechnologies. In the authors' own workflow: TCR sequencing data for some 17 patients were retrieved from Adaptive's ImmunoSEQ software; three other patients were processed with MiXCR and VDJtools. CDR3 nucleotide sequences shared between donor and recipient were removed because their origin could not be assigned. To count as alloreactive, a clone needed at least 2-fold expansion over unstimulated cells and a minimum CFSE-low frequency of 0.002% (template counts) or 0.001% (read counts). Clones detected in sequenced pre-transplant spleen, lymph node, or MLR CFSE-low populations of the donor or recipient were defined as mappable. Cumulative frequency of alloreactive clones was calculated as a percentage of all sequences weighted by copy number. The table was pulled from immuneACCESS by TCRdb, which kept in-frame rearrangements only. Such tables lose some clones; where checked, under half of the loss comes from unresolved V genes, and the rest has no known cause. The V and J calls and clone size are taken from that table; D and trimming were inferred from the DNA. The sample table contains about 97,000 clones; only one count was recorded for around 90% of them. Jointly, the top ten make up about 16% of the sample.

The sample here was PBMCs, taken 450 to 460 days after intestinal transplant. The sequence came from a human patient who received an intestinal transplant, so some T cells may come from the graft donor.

The bases read TGTGCCAGCAGCTTCCGGACTCATGGCTACACCTTC. Translated, this gives CASSFRTHGYTF. This chain joins TRBV13 to TRBJ1-2; the D gene identity is not certain. Measured from the cysteine to the phenylalanine, the CDR3 is 12 residues long. Only CDR3 DNA remains: 36 bases, in frame from the first base. V was cut back by 3 bases and J by 6 bases, leaving a gap of 8 bases between them. CDR1 PRHDT and CDR2 FYEKMQ were looked up in the germline V gene (reference sequence).